The 16 T cell receptor beta chains listed next were all sequenced from one sample in a study of memory CD4+ T cells and cytomegalovirus serostatus. The sort gate was single viable CD3+CD4+CD8-CD45RO+ cells for memory CD4+ T cells. Only in-frame clones appear in the TCRdb table, and some are missing; sequencing was by immunoSEQ multiplex PCR. The data show under 75,000 clones, around three quarters seen once. Specimen: memory CD4+ T cells from blood. The origin of the receptors is an adult in good health and CMV-seronegative. Some clones in this sample may be carry-over from other donors' samples.

The V and J genes are TRBV28 and TRBJ1-5; perhaps TRBD1 as D (5 bases). The CDR3 spans 12 residues. The V end lost 7 bases, the J end lost 7 bases, and 11 bases lay between the germline ends. The germline CDR1 and CDR2 sequences are MDHEN and SYDVKM. The DNA for the CDR3 is TGTGCCAGCACACAGCGGGGGCAGCCCCAGCATTTT. Translated, it gives CASTQRGQPQHF.

The chain uses TRBV5-1 and TRBJ2-5; 10 positions match TRBD2. The V gene end was trimmed by 0 bases and the J gene end by 4 bases; junction bases not matched to a gene: 9. Germline V gene sequence: CDR1 SGHRS, CDR2 YFSETQ. This CDR3 is built from 17 residues. The CDR3 DNA reads TGCGCCAGCAGCTTGGGTCTAGCGGGGGCCCTTCGAGAGACCCAGTACTTC. Its protein product is CASSLGLAGALRETQYF.

In its sample, this clone was seen once. The chain couples TRBV30 to TRBJ1-5; D is unresolved. This CDR3 has 13 residues. Germline V CDR1 and CDR2: GTSNPN, SVGIG (reference sequence). V lost 1 base to trimming and J lost 9 bases, with 13 bases between them. CDR3 DNA: TGTGCCTGGAGTGGAGGCCCCGGAAGGCCCCAGCATTTT. It codes for CAWSGGPGRPQHF. The variable domain in full, with the rest retrieved from reference TRBV30 and TRBJ1-5, is SQTIHQWPATLVQPVGSPLSLECTVEGTSNPNLYWYRQAAGRGLQLLFYSVGIGQISSEVPQNLSASRPQDRQFILSSKKLLLSDSGFYLCAWSGGPGRPQHFGDGTRLSIL.

This clone was seen just once. This chain connects TRBV7-8 to TRBJ1-1, with D possibly TRBD1 on 5 matching bases. This CDR3 has 15 amino acids. Germline V gene data show CDR1 as SGHVS and CDR2 as FQNEAQ. Trimming pared 0 bases from V and 0 bases from J, leaving 8 bases between. CDR3: CASSLAGVMNTEAFF. CDR3 nucleotides: TGTGCCAGCAGCTTAGCGGGGGTTATGAACACTGAAGCTTTCTTT.

The chain is built from TRBV6-1 and TRBJ2-7, with 7 bases fitting TRBD1. The CDR3 has 13 amino acids. V gave up 5 bases and J gave up 0 bases; unmatched junction bases: 1. The germline V gene has CDR1 MNHNS and CDR2 SASEGT. CDR3 in amino acids: CASSWDSSYEQYF. The DNA for the CDR3 is TGTGCCAGCAGTTGGGACAGCTCCTACGAGCAGTACTTC.

This chain joins TRBV5-8 and TRBJ2-3; D gene uncertain. The germline CDR1 and CDR2 sequences are SGHTS and YDEGEE. This CDR3 is 14 amino acids long. V was clipped by 1 base and J by 5 bases, with 11 bases between them. The CDR3 sequence: CASSLMSVIDTQYF. Here the CDR3 DNA reads TGTGCCAGCAGCTTGATGTCGGTAATAGATACGCAGTATTTT.

Here the CDR3 reads CAWASLGDSNQPQHF. CDR3 in DNA: TGTGCCTGGGCTTCCCTTGGAGATAGCAATCAGCCCCAGCATTTT. The chain recombines TRBV30 with TRBJ1-5; D remains unclear. The V end lost 5 bases, the J end lost 0 bases, and 14 bases lay between the germline ends. The CDR3 consists of 15 residues. In germline, CDR1 is GTSNPN, CDR2 SVGIG (reference sequence).

This chain joins TRBV6-4 and TRBJ1-2, with D possibly TRBD1 on 6 matching bases. The CDR3 spans 15 residues. Germline V CDR1 and CDR2: MRHNA, SNTAGT. Trimming took off 3 bases at V and 4 bases at J, with 15 bases between the two ends. The CDR3 region is CASSEEQGLAYGYTF. As DNA, the CDR3 is TGTGCCAGCAGTGAAGAACAGGGACTGGCCTATGGCTACACCTTC.

The chain is built from TRBV7-2 and TRBJ2-1; D is uncertain. Germline CDR1 and CDR2: SGHTA and FQGNSA. V was clipped by 2 bases and J by 0 bases, with 5 bases between them. CDR3 size: 14 residues. CDR3 in amino acids: CASSLYSSYNEQFF. CDR3 DNA sequence: TGTGCCAGCAGCTTATATAGCTCCTACAATGAGCAGTTCTTC.

This rearrangement joins TRBV7-2 to TRBJ1-5, with D hard to call. This CDR3 comprises 14 residues. Trimming shortened V by 5 bases and J by 0 bases, and 8 bases separated the two germline ends. CDR1 is SGHTA and CDR2 is FQGNSA in the germline V gene. As DNA, the CDR3 is TGTGCCAGCAGCCCCCGAGATAGCAATCAGCCCCAGCATTTT. Its translation is CASSPRDSNQPQHF.

This clone came up once. The chain is built from TRBV21-1 and TRBJ1-4; the DNA was not compared with TRBD1, the D call given in the table. TRBV21-1 is flagged as a pseudogene. The CDR3 totals 14 residues. In nucleotides, the CDR3 is TGTGCCAGCAGCAAAGAAGGGGGAAGGGAAAAACTGTTTTTT. Amino acids: CASSKEGGREKLFF.

V is TRBV2 and J is TRBJ1-6; perhaps TRBD1 as D (5 bases). Trimming pared 5 bases from V and 7 bases from J, leaving 12 bases between. The CDR3 runs to 14 residues. CDR1 is SNHLY, CDR2 FYNNEI, per germline. The CDR3 sequence: CASSNKGMNSPLHF. CDR3 DNA: TGTGCCAGCAGTAACAAGGGGATGAATTCACCCCTCCACTTT.

The rearrangement links TRBV7-9 to TRBJ2-7; D may be TRBD2 (6 bases). The CDR3 extends over 12 amino acids. Deletions cut 0 bases from V and 6 bases from J, with 6 bases between. The germline V gene has CDR1 SEHNR and CDR2 FQNEAQ (reference sequence). The CDR3: CASSLAGGEQYF. The CDR3 nucleotides are TGTGCCAGCAGCTTAGCGGGGGGCGAGCAGTACTTC.

J is TRBJ1-2 and V is TRBV18; a possible D gene is TRBD1 (5 bases). Looked up from germline, CDR1 is KGHSH and CDR2 is LQKENI. The CDR3 is 14 residues long. Trimming took off 3 bases at V and 4 bases at J, with 12 bases between the two ends. The CDR3 nucleotides read TGTGCCAGCTCACCCGGGGGACGGATCTATGGCTACACCTTC. This translates into CASSPGGRIYGYTF.

This chain links TRBV12-5 with TRBJ2-1, with D perhaps TRBD1 (6 bases). Trimming left V 6 bases short and J 4 bases short, with 16 bases between. The CDR3 is made up of 15 amino acids. CDR1 LGHNT and CDR2 FRNRAP come from the germline V gene. Here the CDR3 DNA reads TGTGCTAGTGGCCGGGACCGCGACAGGTACAATGAGCAGTTCTTC. Translation gives CASGRDRDRYNEQFF.

The chain carries TRBV7-6 and TRBJ2-2, with D possibly matching TRBD2 (6 bases). CDR1 is SGHVS, CDR2 FNYEAQ, per germline. There are 15 residues in the CDR3. V lost 7 bases to trimming and J lost 3 bases, with 15 bases between them. For the CDR3, the DNA is TGTGCCAGCAAGGCTAATAGCGGCTACACCGGGGAGCTGTTTTTT. Translated, it gives CASKANSGYTGELFF.